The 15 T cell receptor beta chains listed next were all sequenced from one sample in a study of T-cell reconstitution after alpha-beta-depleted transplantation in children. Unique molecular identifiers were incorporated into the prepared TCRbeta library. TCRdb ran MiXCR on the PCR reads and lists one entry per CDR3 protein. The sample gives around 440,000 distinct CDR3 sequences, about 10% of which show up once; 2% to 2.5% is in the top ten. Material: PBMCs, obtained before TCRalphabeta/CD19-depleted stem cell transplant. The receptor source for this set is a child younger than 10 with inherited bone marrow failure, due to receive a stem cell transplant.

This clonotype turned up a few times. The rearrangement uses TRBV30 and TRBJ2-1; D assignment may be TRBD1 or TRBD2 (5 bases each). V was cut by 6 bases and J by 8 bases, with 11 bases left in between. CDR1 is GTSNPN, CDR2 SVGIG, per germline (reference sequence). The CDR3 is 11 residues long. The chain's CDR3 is CACGDRHEQFF. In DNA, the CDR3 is TGTGCCTGCGGGGACCGGCATGAGCAGTTCTTC.

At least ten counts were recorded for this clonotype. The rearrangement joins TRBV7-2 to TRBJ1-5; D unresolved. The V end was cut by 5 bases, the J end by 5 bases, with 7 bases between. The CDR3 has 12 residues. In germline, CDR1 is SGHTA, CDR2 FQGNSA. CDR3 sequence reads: CASSTPHQPQHF. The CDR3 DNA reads TGTGCCAGCAGCACGCCCCATCAGCCCCAGCATTTT.

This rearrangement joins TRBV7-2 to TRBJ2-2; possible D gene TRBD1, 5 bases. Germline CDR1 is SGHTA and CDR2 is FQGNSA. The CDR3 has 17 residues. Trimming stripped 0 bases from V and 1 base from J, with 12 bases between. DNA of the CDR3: TGTGCCAGCAGCTTAGCCCCGGCAGGGCAGAACACCGGGGAGCTGTTTTTT. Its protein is CASSLAPAGQNTGELFF.

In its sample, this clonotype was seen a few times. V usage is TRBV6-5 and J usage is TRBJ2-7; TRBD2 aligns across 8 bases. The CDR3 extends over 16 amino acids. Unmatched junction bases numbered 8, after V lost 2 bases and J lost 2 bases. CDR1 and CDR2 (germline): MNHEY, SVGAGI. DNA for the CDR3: TGTGCCAGCAGTTACGGGGGTAGCGGGATAACCTACGAGCAGTACTTC. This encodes CASSYGGSGITYEQYF.

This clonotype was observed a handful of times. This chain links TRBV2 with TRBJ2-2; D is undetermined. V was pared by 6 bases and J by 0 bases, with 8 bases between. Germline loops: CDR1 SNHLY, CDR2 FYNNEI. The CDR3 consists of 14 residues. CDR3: CASRSGPNTGELFF. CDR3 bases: TGTGCCAGCAGGTCCGGGCCGAACACCGGGGAGCTGTTTTTT.

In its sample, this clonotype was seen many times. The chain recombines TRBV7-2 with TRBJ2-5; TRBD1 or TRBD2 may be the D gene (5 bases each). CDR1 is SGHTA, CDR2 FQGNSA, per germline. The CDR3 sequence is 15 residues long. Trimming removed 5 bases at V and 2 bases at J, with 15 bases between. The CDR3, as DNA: TGTGCCAGCAGCCCACTAGGGGCAGGGCAAGAGACCCAGTACTTC. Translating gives CASSPLGAGQETQYF.

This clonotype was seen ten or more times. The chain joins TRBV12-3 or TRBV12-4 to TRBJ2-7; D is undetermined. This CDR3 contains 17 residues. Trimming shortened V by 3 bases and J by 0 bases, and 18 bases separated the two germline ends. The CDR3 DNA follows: TGTGCCAGCAGTTTCAGCATCGACACCAGGAGCTCCTACGAGCAGTACTTC. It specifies CASSFSIDTRSSYEQYF.

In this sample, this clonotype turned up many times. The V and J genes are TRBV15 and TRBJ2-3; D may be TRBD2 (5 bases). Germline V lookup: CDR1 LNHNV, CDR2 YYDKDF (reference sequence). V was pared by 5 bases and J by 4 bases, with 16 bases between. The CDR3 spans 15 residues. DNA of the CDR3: TGTGCCACCAGCGGCCACTACACTAGTGCAGATACGCAGTATTTT. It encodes CATSGHYTSADTQYF.

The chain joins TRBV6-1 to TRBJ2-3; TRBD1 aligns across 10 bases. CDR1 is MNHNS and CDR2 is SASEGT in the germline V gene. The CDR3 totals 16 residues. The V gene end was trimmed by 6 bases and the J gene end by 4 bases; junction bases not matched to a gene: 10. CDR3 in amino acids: CASSRMQTGGPDTQYF. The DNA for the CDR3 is TGTGCCAGCAGCCGAATGCAGACAGGGGGCCCAGATACGCAGTATTTT.

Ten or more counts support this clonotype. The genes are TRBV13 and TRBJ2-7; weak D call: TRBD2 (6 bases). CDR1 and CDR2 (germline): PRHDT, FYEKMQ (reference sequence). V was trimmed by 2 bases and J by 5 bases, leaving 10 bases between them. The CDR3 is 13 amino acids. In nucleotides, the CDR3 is TGTGCCAGCAGCTTAAGTCTAGCGAACGAGCAGTACTTC. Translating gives CASSLSLANEQYF.

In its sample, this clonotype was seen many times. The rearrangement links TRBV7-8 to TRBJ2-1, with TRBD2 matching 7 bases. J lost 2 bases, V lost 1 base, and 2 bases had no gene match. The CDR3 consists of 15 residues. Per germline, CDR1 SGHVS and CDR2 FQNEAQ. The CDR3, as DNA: TGTGCCAGCAGCTTAGACAGCGGGGCCTACAATGAGCAGTTCTTC. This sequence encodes CASSLDSGAYNEQFF.

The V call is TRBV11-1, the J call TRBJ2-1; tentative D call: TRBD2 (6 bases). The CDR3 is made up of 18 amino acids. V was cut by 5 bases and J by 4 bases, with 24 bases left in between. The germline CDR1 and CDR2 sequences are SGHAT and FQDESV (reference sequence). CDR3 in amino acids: CASSPRRFAGFVYNEQFF. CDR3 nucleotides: TGTGCCAGCAGCCCCCGGAGGTTTGCGGGATTTGTATACAATGAGCAGTTCTTC.

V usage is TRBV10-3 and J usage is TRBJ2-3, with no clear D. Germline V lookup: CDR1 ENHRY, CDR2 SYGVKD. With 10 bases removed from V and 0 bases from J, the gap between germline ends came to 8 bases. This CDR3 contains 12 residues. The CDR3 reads CATGTSTDTQYF. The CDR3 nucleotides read TGTGCCACCGGAACGAGCACAGATACGCAGTATTTT.

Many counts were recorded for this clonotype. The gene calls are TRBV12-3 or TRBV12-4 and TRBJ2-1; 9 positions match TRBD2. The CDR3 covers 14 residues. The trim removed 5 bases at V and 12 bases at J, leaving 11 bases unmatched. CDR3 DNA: TGTGCCAGCAGTATTAGCGGGAGTGGGGACCGGCAGTTCTTC. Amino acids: CASSISGSGDRQFF.

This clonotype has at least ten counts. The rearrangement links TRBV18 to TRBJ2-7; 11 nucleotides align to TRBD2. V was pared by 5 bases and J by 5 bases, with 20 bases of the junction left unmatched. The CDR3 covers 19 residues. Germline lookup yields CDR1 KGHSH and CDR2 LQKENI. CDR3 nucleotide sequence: TGTGCCAGCTCAACAACACCTCCTTCACGAGTAGCGGGAGGGCACGAGCAGTACTTC. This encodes CASSTTPPSRVAGGHEQYF.